This entry is about one T cell receptor beta chain. Participants spanned ages roughly 18 to 90 years and resided in over 20 US areas. Here immunoSEQ multiplex PCR was the method, and the copy in TCRdb shows in-frame clones only, minus some. The repertoire includes about 250,000 clones, 85% to 90% of them detected once, and under 3% sits in the top ten. The sample originates from a study of blood T cell repertoires in COVID-19. Study overall: Collection of acute and convalescent COVID-19 samples took place in the United States, Italy and Spain. PBMCs, B-cell-depleted T cells, or T cells provided the cDNA or gDNA that made up the material.

The sequence was collected from a woman between 18 and 30 years old who had recovered from COVID-19. Sequenced: PBMCs or T cells enriched from blood (not recorded which).

The DNA for the CDR3 is TGCGCCAGCAGTCAGGACAGTGTGAGCTATGGCTACACCTTC. Translating it yields CASSQDSVSYGYTF. This sequence joins TRBV5-1 and TRBJ1-2; a weak D match, TRBD1 (6 bases). V was shortened by 5 bases and J by 4 bases, with 15 bases between the two germline ends. The CDR3 spans 14 residues. The V gene's germline CDR1 is SGHRS and CDR2 YFSETQ.